The 32 T cell receptor beta chains below were found in one sample sequenced in a study of blood T cell repertoires in COVID-19. The data were produced by immunoSEQ multiplex PCR, yet TCRdb's version contains in-frame clones alone and is incomplete. The table records roughly 100,000 clones, approximately 86% of them present only once. The sequencing input was peripheral blood. The origin of the receptors is a woman aged 45 to 65 with COVID-19, enrolled during active disease.

The rearrangement uses TRBV2 and TRBJ1-1; D possibly corresponds to TRBD1 (6 bases). CDR1 SNHLY and CDR2 FYNNEI come from the germline V gene. The V end lost 3 bases, the J end lost 2 bases, and 13 bases lay between the germline ends. The CDR3 covers 15 residues. CDR3 sequence reads: CASSETEGGNTEAFF. CDR3 coding DNA: TGTGCCAGCAGTGAGACAGAAGGGGGAAACACTGAAGCTTTCTTT.

The chain links TRBV28 to TRBJ2-7; TRBD2 aligns across 8 bases. This CDR3 has 15 residues. The J segment lost 0 bases and the V segment lost 5 bases, leaving 6 bases of the junction unmatched. Per germline, CDR1 MDHEN and CDR2 SYDVKM. The CDR3 DNA reads TGTGCCAGCAGTGCCGAGCGGGGGAGCTCCTACGAGCAGTACTTC. Amino acid sequence: CASSAERGSSYEQYF.

The chain is built from TRBV28 and TRBJ1-2, with D possibly being TRBD1 (6 bases). The CDR3 is made up of 14 amino acids. The V end lost 6 bases, the J end lost 2 bases, and 13 bases lay between the germline ends. Germline CDR1 and CDR2: MDHEN and SYDVKM. This CDR3 is CASRPGQSNYGYTF. CDR3 nucleotides: TGTGCCAGCAGACCCGGACAGTCCAACTATGGCTACACCTTC.

This clone came up a few times. This chain joins TRBV12-3 or TRBV12-4 and TRBJ2-3; D is unclear. This CDR3 is built from 12 residues. With 6 bases removed from V and 0 bases from J, the gap between germline ends came to 4 bases. The CDR3 is CASRTSTDTQYF. In DNA, the CDR3 is TGTGCCAGCAGAACTAGCACAGATACGCAGTATTTT.

The chain combines TRBV7-9 with TRBJ2-5, with 7 bases lining up with TRBD1. Looked up from germline, CDR1 is SEHNR and CDR2 is FQNEAQ (reference sequence). The V and J ends lost 10 bases and 4 bases, in that order; junction bases with no gene match: 15. The CDR3 extends over 15 amino acids. DNA for the CDR3: TGTGCCAACGACAGGGTGAGCAGCAATACAGAGACCCAGTACTTC. It translates to CANDRVSSNTETQYF.

The chain joins TRBV7-9 to TRBJ1-2; D ambiguous. The CDR3 contains 13 residues. V was clipped by 1 base and J by 7 bases, with 10 bases between them. The germline V gene encodes CDR1 SEHNR and CDR2 FQNEAQ (reference sequence). The CDR3: CASSLGLRAGYTF. CDR3 coding DNA: TGTGCCAGCAGCTTAGGATTGAGGGCTGGCTACACCTTC.

This clone was detected only a few times. The rearrangement links TRBV6-1 to TRBJ1-5; TRBD1 agrees at 7 bases. From germline, CDR1 is MNHNS and CDR2 SASEGT. The V gene end was trimmed by 0 bases and the J gene end by 1 base; junction bases not matched to a gene: 0. The CDR3 is 15 amino acids. The CDR3 here is CASSEARGSNQPQHF. CDR3 DNA: TGTGCCAGCAGTGAAGCCAGGGGGAGCAATCAGCCCCAGCATTTT.

The V call is TRBV5-1, the J call TRBJ2-5; 9 bases map to TRBD2. CDR3 size: 14 residues. J was trimmed by 5 bases and V by 4 bases; bases with no gene match: 6. The germline gives CDR1 SGHRS, CDR2 YFSETQ. The CDR3 DNA reads as TGCGCCAGCAGCCCGCCTAGCGGGGACGAGACCCAGTACTTC. It specifies CASSPPSGDETQYF.

J is TRBJ2-7 and V is TRBV6-2 or TRBV6-3, with TRBD1 matching 7 bases. Germline trimming cut 5 bases from V and 2 bases from J; bases unmatched to any gene: 6. Germline V gene sequence: CDR1 MNHEY, CDR2 SVGEGT. The CDR3 loop spans 14 amino acids. CDR3 amino acids: CASSRQGRTYEQYF. CDR3 bases: TGTGCCAGCAGTCGACAGGGCCGGACCTACGAGCAGTACTTC.

This clone was counted only a few times. The gene calls are TRBV5-1 and TRBJ1-3; unclear D gene. Germline lookup yields CDR1 SGHRS and CDR2 YFSETQ. This CDR3 comprises 13 residues. V shed 3 bases and J shed 4 bases, with 8 bases lying between them. The CDR3 region is CASSSGEGNTIYF. The CDR3, as DNA: TGCGCCAGCAGCTCCGGGGAGGGAAACACCATATATTTT.

V gene TRBV6-5 combines with J gene TRBJ2-3, with 8 bases identical to TRBD1. This CDR3 is 12 amino acids long. Germline V gene data show CDR1 as MNHEY and CDR2 as SVGAGI. V was pared by 10 bases and J by 9 bases, with 9 bases of the junction left unmatched. CDR3 residues: CATRDRQFTQYF. The CDR3, as DNA: TGTGCCACCAGGGACAGGCAATTCACGCAGTATTTT.

The rearrangement links TRBV5-4 to TRBJ2-3, with TRBD2 matching 8 bases. The CDR3 totals 14 residues. Per the germline V gene, CDR1 is SGHNT and CDR2 is YYREEE (reference sequence). The V segment lost 4 bases and the J segment 8 bases; nucleotides outside the gene matches: 9. DNA for the CDR3: TGTGCCAGCAGCCCGGGACTAGTCTCGGCTACGCAGTATTTT. It specifies CASSPGLVSATQYF.

The rearrangement links TRBV5-1 to TRBJ1-2; 7 bases agree with TRBD1. Germline assignment: CDR1 SGHRS and CDR2 YFSETQ. The CDR3 runs 13 residues. The junction had 2 bases not matched to a gene; V was cut back by 4 bases and J by 2 bases. The chain's CDR3 is CASSAGQNYGYTF. As DNA, the CDR3 is TGCGCCAGCAGCGCGGGACAGAACTATGGCTACACCTTC.

The gene calls are TRBV6-2 or TRBV6-3 and TRBJ1-1, with 10 bases that match TRBD1. The germline V gene has CDR1 MNHEY and CDR2 SVGEGT. V shed 6 bases, J shed 4 bases, and the junction held 2 bases outside the gene matches. The CDR3 is made up of 13 amino acids. The CDR3 DNA sequence: TGTGCCAGCAGCCGGACAGGGGGCACTGAAGCTTTCTTT. This gives the protein CASSRTGGTEAFF.

This chain connects TRBV7-3 to TRBJ2-3, with 8 bases identical to TRBD2. This CDR3 has 15 residues. V lost 2 bases, J lost 3 bases, and 4 bases stayed unmatched. Germline CDR1 SGHTA, CDR2 FQGTGA. CDR3: CASSLRGLGTDTQYF. CDR3 coding DNA: TGTGCCAGCAGCTTACGGGGACTAGGAACAGATACGCAGTATTTT.

This chain joins TRBV6-5 and TRBJ2-5; 12 bases map to TRBD2. The CDR3 has 15 residues. In germline, CDR1 is MNHEY, CDR2 SVGAGI. Trimming cost V 6 bases and J 2 bases; bases outside gene matches: 4. CDR3 residues: CASRLTSGGQETQYF. CDR3 bases: TGTGCCAGCAGGCTAACTAGCGGGGGGCAAGAGACCCAGTACTTC.

V and J are TRBV3-1 (or the pseudogene TRBV3-2) and TRBJ2-7, with 9 bases aligning to TRBD2. Germline V lookup: CDR1 LGHDT, CDR2 YNNKEL (reference sequence). Germline trimming cut 1 base from V and 0 bases from J; bases unmatched to any gene: 13. The CDR3 extends over 19 amino acids. CDR3 region: CASSQVFLAGQQSSYEQYF. CDR3 nucleotide sequence: TGTGCCAGCAGCCAAGTGTTCCTAGCGGGGCAACAGAGCTCCTACGAGCAGTACTTC.

The V and J genes are TRBV2 and TRBJ2-5; D may be TRBD2 (7 bases). The CDR3 consists of 14 residues. CDR1 is SNHLY and CDR2 is FYNNEI in the germline V gene. The germline V and J ends were trimmed by 4 bases and 5 bases, with 14 bases remaining between them. The CDR3 DNA reads as TGTGCCAGCAGTGGGGAGGGGGATTGGGAGACCCAGTACTTC. It yields the protein CASSGEGDWETQYF. The full variable domain, its missing parts supplied by reference TRBV2 and TRBJ2-5, is EPEVTQTPSHQVTQMGQEVILRCVPISNHLYFYWYRQILGQKVEFLVSFYNNEISEKSEIFDDQFSVERPDGSNFTLKIRSTKLEDSAMYFCASSGEGDWETQYFGPGTRLLVL.

The chain uses TRBV28 and TRBJ1-2; TRBD1 is a possible D gene (6 bases). Germline V gene data show CDR1 as MDHEN and CDR2 as SYDVKM. The CDR3 is 13 residues long. V dropped 10 bases and J dropped 4 bases, with 16 bases sitting between them. The CDR3 region is CATTAGVLYGYTF. In DNA, the CDR3 is TGTGCCACGACCGCAGGGGTCCTCTATGGCTACACCTTC.

The chain combines TRBV29-1 with TRBJ2-1; 15 nucleotides agree with TRBD2. Germline assignment: CDR1 SQVTM and CDR2 ANQGSEA. The CDR3 sequence is 13 residues long. V was clipped by 7 bases and J by 9 bases; unmatched bases: 4. As DNA, the CDR3 is TGCAGCGCCGGACTAGCGGGGGGGCGTGAGCAGTTCTTC. Translated: CSAGLAGGREQFF.

This clone has a handful of counts. J is TRBJ1-1 and V is TRBV19; 10 nucleotides match TRBD1. V was clipped by 10 bases and J by 3 bases; unmatched bases: 14. The CDR3 length is 16 residues. Germline V gene sequence: CDR1 LNHDA, CDR2 SQIVND (reference sequence). The CDR3 DNA is TGTGCCACCTCGACAGGGGGCAATATTAAGTACACTGAAGCTTTCTTT. It encodes CATSTGGNIKYTEAFF.

The chain joins TRBV28 to TRBJ2-2, with 8 bases identical to TRBD1. Trimming at V came to 5 bases and at J to 4 bases, leaving 6 bases not matched to a gene. Germline V gene data show CDR1 as MDHEN and CDR2 as SYDVKM. CDR3 length: 15 amino acids. The CDR3 sequence: CASSPGGAGTGELFF. CDR3 sequence (DNA): TGTGCCAGCAGTCCAGGGGGCGCGGGCACCGGGGAGCTGTTTTTT. The full variable domain, completed using reference TRBV28 and TRBJ2-2, is DVKVTQSSRYLVKRTGEKVFLECVQDMDHENMFWYRQDPGLGLRLIYFSYDVKMKEKGDIPEGYSVSREKKERFSLILESASTNQTSMYLCASSPGGAGTGELFFGEGSRLTVL.

CDR3 in DNA: TGTGCCAGCAGCTTGATTCGGCTAGTTGACGGATCATTGCCCCAGCATTTT. Its translation is CASSLIRLVDGSLPQHF. The rearrangement uses TRBV5-5 and TRBJ1-5; D ambiguous. CDR1 SGHKS and CDR2 YYEKEE come from the germline V gene (reference sequence). The CDR3 contains 17 residues. Trimming took off 1 base at V and 9 bases at J, with 23 bases between the two ends. Together with reference TRBV5-5 and TRBJ1-5, the CDR3 gives the full variable domain: DAGVTQSPTHLIKTRGQQVTLRCSPISGHKSVSWYQQVLGQGPQFIFQYYEKEERGRGNFPDRFSARQFPNYSSELNVNALLLGDSALYLCASSLIRLVDGSLPQHFGDGTRLSIL.

J is TRBJ2-3 and V is TRBV6-2 or TRBV6-3; TRBD2 agrees at 10 bases. The germline gives CDR1 MNHEY, CDR2 SVGEGT. Trimming cost V 2 bases and J 4 bases; bases outside gene matches: 6. The CDR3 length is 16 residues. The CDR3 sequence is CASSYQRGGSSDTQYF. The CDR3 nucleotides are TGTGCCAGCAGTTACCAGCGGGGGGGCAGCTCAGATACGCAGTATTTT.

The chain uses TRBV3-1 (or the pseudogene TRBV3-2) and TRBJ2-5, with TRBD2 matching over 7 bases. V lost 1 base to trimming and J lost 4 bases; unmatched junction nucleotides: 9. The CDR3 runs to 16 residues. Germline V CDR1 and CDR2: LGHDT, YNNKEL (reference sequence). The CDR3 DNA follows: TGTGCCAGCAGCCAAGCGACTAGCCCCTCTTTAGAGACCCAGTACTTC. Encoded protein: CASSQATSPSLETQYF.

A few counts support this clone. CDR3: CASSLRGLAGYDNEQFF. The CDR3 coding sequence is TGTGCCAGCAGTTTAAGGGGACTAGCGGGGTACGACAATGAGCAGTTCTTC. The V gene is TRBV27, the J gene TRBJ2-1; 13 bases match TRBD2. Germline V lookup: CDR1 MNHEY, CDR2 SMNVEV (reference sequence). CDR3 size: 17 residues. The trim removed 2 bases at V and 5 bases at J, leaving 6 bases unmatched.

This chain's CDR3 is CASTRNSGANVLTF. The CDR3 region has the DNA TGTGCCAGCACTAGAAACTCTGGGGCCAACGTCCTGACTTTC. The chain carries TRBV2 and TRBJ2-6; no reliable D call. The V end was cut by 7 bases, the J end by 0 bases, with 7 bases between. Germline V lookup: CDR1 SNHLY, CDR2 FYNNEI. The CDR3 is made up of 14 amino acids.

The V call is TRBV11-2, the J call TRBJ1-1, with D possibly TRBD1 on 5 matching bases. The CDR3 sequence is 15 residues long. From germline, CDR1 is SGHAT and CDR2 FQNNGV. Trimming left V 6 bases short and J 2 bases short, with 16 bases between. CDR3 bases: TGTGCCAGCAGGGGGAGGGGCAGGAGCAACACTGAAGCTTTCTTT. This sequence encodes CASRGRGRSNTEAFF.

This chain links TRBV18 with TRBJ2-7, with 11 bases identical to TRBD2. Germline V CDR1 and CDR2: KGHSH, LQKENI. After removal of 3 bases from V and 4 bases from J, the junction contained 8 bases not matched to a gene. The CDR3 loop spans 16 amino acids. The CDR3, as DNA: TGTGCCAGCTCACCGATACTAGCGGGGGCTTATTACGAGCAGTACTTC. Amino acid sequence: CASSPILAGAYYEQYF. Looking up the rest from reference TRBV18 and TRBJ2-7 gives the full variable domain: NAGVMQNPRHLVRRRGQEARLRCSPMKGHSHVYWYRQLPEEGLKFMVYLQKENIIDESGMPKERFSAEFPKEGPSILRIQQVVRGDSAAYFCASSPILAGAYYEQYFGPGTRLTVT.

This sequence joins TRBV7-2 and TRBJ1-1; 7 positions agree with TRBD1. Trimming took 5 bases from V and 0 from J; bases not matched to a gene: 3. This CDR3 region has 14 residues. Looked up from germline, CDR1 is SGHTA and CDR2 is FQGNSA. CDR3 bases: TGTGCCAGCAGCATCACAGGGGTGAACACTGAAGCTTTCTTT. Protein product: CASSITGVNTEAFF.

The gene calls are TRBV24-1 and TRBJ2-3; 8 bases agree with TRBD2. After removal of 7 bases from V and 3 bases from J, the junction contained 8 bases not matched to a gene. The CDR3 sequence is 15 residues long. Germline V lookup: CDR1 KGHDR, CDR2 SFDVKD. CDR3 residues: CATSEAGTRTDTQYF. CDR3 coding DNA: TGTGCCACCAGCGAAGCCGGGACTAGAACAGATACGCAGTATTTT.

The chain carries TRBV4-1 and TRBJ1-5; D may be TRBD1 (6 bases). V lost 0 bases to trimming and J lost 4 bases, with 16 bases between them. This CDR3 is built from 17 residues. Germline CDR1 MGHRA, CDR2 YSYEKL. The CDR3 sequence: CASSQEGGGVTNQPQHF. For the CDR3, the DNA is TGCGCCAGCAGCCAAGAAGGAGGGGGGGTAACTAATCAGCCCCAGCATTTT.